These T cell receptor beta chains were read from a single sample in a study of cytomegalovirus exposure and HLA in healthy donors. TCRdb's table, derived via immunoSEQ multiplex PCR, lists solely in-frame clones and lacks some. The data contain roughly 140,000 clones, around a tenth of them seen just once; the ten biggest clones take up 1.8%. The sequencing input was PBMCs. Receptor source: a male donor in good health and CMV-seronegative. Each CDR3 is given without its conserved first and last residue.

cdr3_aa cdr3_length v_call
AGSQAAQYTQY 11 TRBV30
ASSSLLDDEQY 11 TRBV27
ASSPRAVAGGNTDTQY 16 TRBV5-1
ASSSHEGYT 9 TRBV7-2
ASSKGGWNTEAF 12 TRBV21-1
SVSGISYNEQF 11 TRBV29-1
ASSQEAGTNTGELF 14 TRBV4-2
ASSETGTRETQY 12 TRBV9
ASSDSQGGSDTQY 13 TRBV6-4
ASQTGPYNEQF 11 TRBV19
ASSLTTGSYEQY 12 TRBV7-2
ASSQDPSGRQETQY 14 TRBV4-3
ASSPLRGREQY 11 TRBV27
ARKDRGLSNQPQH 13 TRBV6-1
ASSLRIRDQPQH 12 TRBV7-2
ASSGPRSNEKLF 12 TRBV6-1
ASTSEINTGELF 12 TRBV6-5
ASSYSVASEDTQY 13 TRBV6-5
ASSEALVGEGADTQY 15 TRBV6-1
ASSYPRGRDNSPLH 14 TRBV7-2
ASSYSGNTNEKLF 13 TRBV6-5
ASSLGFATGGDEQY 14 TRBV11-2
ASSSLVGPNNEQF 13 TRBV6-4
ASSLVGTSNRGELF 14 TRBV5-1
ASRQGGQETQY 11 TRBV25-1
ASSSDGGRGEQY 12 TRBV5-4
ASSPQGANNQPQH 13 TRBV27
ASSQDRGFALQPQH 14 TRBV27
ASSLVPRGLGETQY 14 TRBV7-9
ASSLIVLAGGGETQY 15 TRBV5-1
ASSQSAESSYNEQF 14 TRBV4-2
ASSLPGLAGGTQY 13 TRBV11-1
ASSQGGRNEKLF 12 TRBV5-4
ASRAGNSDTQY 11 TRBV4-3
ASARGTSTDTQY 12 TRBV5-1
ASSDTGTNSYEQY 13 TRBV6-1
ASSLSISYEQY 11 TRBV5-6
ASSFPLLGQLSNYGYT 16 TRBV28
ASSSPDRETAEAF 13 TRBV7-9
ASSSRPGGSYEQY 13 TRBV6-5
ASSLGSGWGDTEAF 14 TRBV27
ASSFFPGQNTGELF 14 TRBV28
ASSLGAGRTEAF 12 TRBV5-1
ASSQGASGTVSTDTQY 16 TRBV4-2
ASSQDRDIKSQPQH 14 TRBV4-1
ASIATGTNYGYT 12 TRBV28